Below, 12 T cell receptor beta chains from the same sample are listed, as sequenced in a study of blood T cell repertoires in COVID-19. Only in-frame clones appear in the TCRdb table, and some are missing; sequencing was by immunoSEQ multiplex PCR. The data contain more than 200,000 clones, over 80% of them singletons. Sample: peripheral blood. The source of these receptors is a woman aged 70-85 years with active or convalescent COVID-19.

In its sample, this clone was seen once. J is TRBJ2-7 and V is TRBV3-1 (or the pseudogene TRBV3-2); D may be TRBD1 (6 bases). CDR3 length: 11 residues. Germline-derived CDR1 and CDR2 are LGHDT and YNNKEL (reference sequence). Deletions cut 2 bases from V and 13 bases from J, with 12 bases between. The CDR3 loop is CASSQTRDKYF. CDR3 nucleotides: TGTGCCAGCAGCCAAACCCGGGACAAATACTTC.

This clone was detected once. The J gene is TRBJ1-3, the V gene TRBV10-3; tentatively, D is TRBD1 (5 bases). The V end was cut by 2 bases, the J end by 2 bases, with 10 bases between. Germline V gives CDR1 ENHRY, CDR2 SYGVKD. CDR3 length: 15 residues. CDR3 loop: CAISEQGWAGNTIYF. CDR3 nucleotides: TGTGCCATCAGTGAGCAGGGATGGGCTGGAAACACCATATATTTT.

The chain carries TRBV6-5 and TRBJ1-2, with 7 bases lining up with TRBD1. The CDR3 is 14 amino acids. Germline trimming cut 0 bases from V and 2 bases from J; bases unmatched to any gene: 0. From germline, CDR1 is MNHEY and CDR2 SVGAGI. CDR3 region: CASSYSTGNYGYTF. In nucleotides, the CDR3 is TGTGCCAGCAGTTACTCGACAGGGAACTATGGCTACACCTTC.

V and J are TRBV19 and TRBJ2-7, with 9 bases lining up with TRBD1. Trimming removed 3 bases from V and 3 bases from J; junction bases left unmatched: 3. Germline V gives CDR1 LNHDA, CDR2 SQIVND (reference sequence). CDR3 length equals 14 residues. CDR3 DNA sequence: TGTGCCAGTAGTATTGACAGGGGGAACTACGAGCAGTACTTC. Amino acids: CASSIDRGNYEQYF. The full variable domain, in which reference TRBV19 and TRBJ2-7 provide the parts outside the CDR3, is DGGITQSPKYLFRKEGQNVTLSCEQNLNHDAMYWYRQDPGQGLRLIYYSQIVNDFQKGDIAEGYSVSREKKESFPLTVTSAQKNPTAFYLCASSIDRGNYEQYFGPGTRLTVT.

V gene TRBV6-5 combines with J gene TRBJ2-5; TRBD2 might be the D (5 bases). The germline gives CDR1 MNHEY, CDR2 SVGAGI. CDR3 length: 13 residues. Trimming took off 6 bases at V and 4 bases at J, with 12 bases between the two ends. CDR3 sequence: CASRGSSRETQYF. DNA for the CDR3: TGTGCCAGCAGGGGGAGTAGTCGAGAGACCCAGTACTTC.

The rearrangement joins TRBV6-2 or TRBV6-3 to TRBJ2-7; possible D gene TRBD1, 5 bases. The CDR3 is made up of 16 amino acids. Germline V CDR1 and CDR2: MNHEY, SVGEGT. V lost 6 bases and J lost 2, with 20 bases in between. CDR3 residues: CASSDQIAGYTYEQYF. The CDR3 coding sequence is TGTGCCAGCAGCGACCAAATTGCAGGGTACACCTACGAGCAGTACTTC.

The J gene is TRBJ2-7, the V gene TRBV7-9; D uncertain. Trimming pared 3 bases from V and 1 base from J, leaving 7 bases between. Per germline, CDR1 SEHNR and CDR2 FQNEAQ (reference sequence). The CDR3 spans 13 residues. CDR3 amino acids: CASSFQDSYEQYF. Written as DNA, the CDR3 is TGTGCCAGCAGCTTTCAGGATTCCTACGAGCAGTACTTC.

V gene TRBV4-2 combines with J gene TRBJ2-1; 8 nucleotides match TRBD2. The CDR3 has 17 residues. Per germline, CDR1 LGHNA and CDR2 YNFKEQ. With V trimmed by 3 bases and J by 0 bases, 7 bases remained unmatched. CDR3 amino acids: CASSHPTSVSSYNEQFF. The CDR3 nucleotides read TGTGCCAGCAGCCACCCGACTAGCGTAAGCTCCTACAATGAGCAGTTCTTC.

DNA of the CDR3: TGTGCCAGCAGCGTTGACAGGGGCTACGAGCAGTACTTC. Encoded protein: CASSVDRGYEQYF. The rearrangement joins TRBV9 to TRBJ2-7, with 8 nucleotides matching TRBD1. The V and J ends lost 2 bases and 3 bases, in that order; junction bases with no gene match: 1. CDR3 length: 13 residues. CDR1 and CDR2 (germline): SGDLS, YYNGEE.

The J gene is TRBJ2-7, the V gene TRBV3-1 (or the pseudogene TRBV3-2); D possibly corresponds to TRBD1 (6 bases). Germline V gene sequence: CDR1 LGHDT, CDR2 YNNKEL (reference sequence). Trimming shortened V by 0 bases and J by 8 bases, and 8 bases separated the two germline ends. This CDR3 has 12 amino acids. DNA for the CDR3: TGTGCCAGCAGCCAAGATACAGGGAAGCAGTACTTC. Its protein product is CASSQDTGKQYF.

This chain uses TRBV19 with TRBJ1-1; D may be TRBD1 (5 bases). The V gene lost 4 bases and the J gene lost 11 bases, with 14 bases spanning the gap. The CDR3 sequence is 12 residues long. Germline V gene sequence: CDR1 LNHDA, CDR2 SQIVND (reference sequence). This chain's CDR3 is CASSTDSFVAFF. CDR3 in DNA: TGTGCCAGTAGTACCGACAGTTTTGTCGCTTTCTTT.

V usage is TRBV13 and J usage is TRBJ2-3, with 13 bases lining up with TRBD2. Losses at the gene ends were 5 bases for V and 4 bases for J; bases not matched to a gene: 12. Per germline, CDR1 PRHDT and CDR2 FYEKMQ (reference sequence). This CDR3 is built from 18 residues. The CDR3 region has the DNA TGTGCCAGCAGCCGACGCGGACTAGCGGGAGTGGGGCCAGATACGCAGTATTTT. Translating it yields CASSRRGLAGVGPDTQYF.